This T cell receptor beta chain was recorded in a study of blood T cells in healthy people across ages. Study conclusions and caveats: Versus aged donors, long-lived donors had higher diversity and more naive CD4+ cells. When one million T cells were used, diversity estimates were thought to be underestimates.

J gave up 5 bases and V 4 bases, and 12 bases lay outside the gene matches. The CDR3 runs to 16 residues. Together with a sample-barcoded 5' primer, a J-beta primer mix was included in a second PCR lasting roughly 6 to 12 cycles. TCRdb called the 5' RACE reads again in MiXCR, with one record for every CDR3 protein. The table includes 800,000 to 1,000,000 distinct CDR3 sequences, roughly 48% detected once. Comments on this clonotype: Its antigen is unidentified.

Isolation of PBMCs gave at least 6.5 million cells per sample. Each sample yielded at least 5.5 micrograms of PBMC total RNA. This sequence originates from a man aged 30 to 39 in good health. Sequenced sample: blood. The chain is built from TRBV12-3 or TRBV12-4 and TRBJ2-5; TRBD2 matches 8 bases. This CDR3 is CASSYSPGLGGETQYF. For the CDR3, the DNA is TGTGCCAGCAGTTACTCTCCGGGACTAGGGGGGGAGACCCAGTACTTC.